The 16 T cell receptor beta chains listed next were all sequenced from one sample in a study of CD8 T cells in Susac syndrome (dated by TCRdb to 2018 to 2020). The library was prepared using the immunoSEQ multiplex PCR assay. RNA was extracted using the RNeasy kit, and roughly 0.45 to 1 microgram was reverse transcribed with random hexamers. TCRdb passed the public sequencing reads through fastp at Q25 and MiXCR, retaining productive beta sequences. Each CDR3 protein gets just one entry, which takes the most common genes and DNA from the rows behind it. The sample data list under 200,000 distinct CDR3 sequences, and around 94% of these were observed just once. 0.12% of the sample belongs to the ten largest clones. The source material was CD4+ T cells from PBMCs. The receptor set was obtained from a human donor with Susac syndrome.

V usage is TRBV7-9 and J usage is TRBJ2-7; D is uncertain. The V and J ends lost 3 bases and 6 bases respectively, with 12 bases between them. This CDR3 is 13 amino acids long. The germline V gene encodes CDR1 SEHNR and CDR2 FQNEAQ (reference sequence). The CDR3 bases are TGTGCCAGCAGCTTTGCAGGCCCCTCCGAGCAGTACTTC. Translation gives CASSFAGPSEQYF.

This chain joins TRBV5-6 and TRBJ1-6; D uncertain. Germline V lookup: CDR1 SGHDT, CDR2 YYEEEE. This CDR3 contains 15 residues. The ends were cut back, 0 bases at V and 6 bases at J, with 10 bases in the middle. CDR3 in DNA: TGTGCCAGCAGCTTGGAGCGGCGGAGTAATTCACCCCTCCACTTT. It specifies CASSLERRSNSPLHF.

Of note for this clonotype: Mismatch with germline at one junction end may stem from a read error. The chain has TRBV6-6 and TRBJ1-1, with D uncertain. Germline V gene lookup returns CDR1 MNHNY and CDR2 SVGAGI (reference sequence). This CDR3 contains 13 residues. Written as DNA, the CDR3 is TGTGCCAGCAGTTCCAGGCCGAACGCTGAAGCTTTCTTT. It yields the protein CASSSRPNAEAFF.

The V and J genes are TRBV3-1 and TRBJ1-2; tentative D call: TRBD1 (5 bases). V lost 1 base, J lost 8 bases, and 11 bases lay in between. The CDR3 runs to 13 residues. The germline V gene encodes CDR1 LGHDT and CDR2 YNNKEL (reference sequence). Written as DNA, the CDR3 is TGTGCCAGCAGCCAAGGGGGGACTCAGGGCTACACCTTC. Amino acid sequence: CASSQGGTQGYTF.

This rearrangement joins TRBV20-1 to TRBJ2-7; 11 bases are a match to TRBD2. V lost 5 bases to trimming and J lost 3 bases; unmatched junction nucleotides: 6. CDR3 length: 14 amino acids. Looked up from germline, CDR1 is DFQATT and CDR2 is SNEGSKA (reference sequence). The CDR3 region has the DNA TGCAGTGCTGGGAAGACTAGCGGGGTCTACGAGCAGTACTTC. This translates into CSAGKTSGVYEQYF.

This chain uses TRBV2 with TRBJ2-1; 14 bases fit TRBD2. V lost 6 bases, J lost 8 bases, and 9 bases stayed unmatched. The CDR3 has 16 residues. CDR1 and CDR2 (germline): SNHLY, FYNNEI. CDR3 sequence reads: CASSGLAGGADDEQFF. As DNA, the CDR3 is TGTGCCAGCAGCGGACTAGCGGGGGGTGCTGACGATGAGCAGTTCTTC.

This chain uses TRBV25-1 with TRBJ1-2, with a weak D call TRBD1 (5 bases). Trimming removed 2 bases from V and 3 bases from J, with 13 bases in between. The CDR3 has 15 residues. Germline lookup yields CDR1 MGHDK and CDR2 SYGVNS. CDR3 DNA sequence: TGTGCCAGCAGTGAACGGGGCCCCTCGGACTATGGCTACACCTTC. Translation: CASSERGPSDYGYTF.

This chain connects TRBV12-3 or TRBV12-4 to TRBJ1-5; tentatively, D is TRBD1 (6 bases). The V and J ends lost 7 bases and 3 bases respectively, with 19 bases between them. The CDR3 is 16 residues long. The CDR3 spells CASTFGQGRSNQPQHF. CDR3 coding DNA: TGTGCCAGCACCTTCGGGCAGGGGCGATCCAATCAGCCCCAGCATTTT.

The CDR3 loop is CASSREVEQFF. CDR3 in DNA: TGTGCCAGCAGTAGGGAAGTTGAGCAGTTCTTC. V is TRBV6-6 and J is TRBJ2-1, with unresolved D. V lost 5 bases, J lost 9 bases, and 8 bases lay in between. The V gene's germline CDR1 is MNHNY and CDR2 SVGAGI (reference sequence). CDR3 length equals 11 residues.

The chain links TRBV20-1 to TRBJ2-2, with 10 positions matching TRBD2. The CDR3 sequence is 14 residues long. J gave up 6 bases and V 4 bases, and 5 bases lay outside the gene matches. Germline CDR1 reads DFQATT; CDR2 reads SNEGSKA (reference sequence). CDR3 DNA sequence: TGCAGTGCTATGTCTAGCGGGGGATCCGGGGAGCTGTTTTTT. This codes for CSAMSSGGSGELFF.

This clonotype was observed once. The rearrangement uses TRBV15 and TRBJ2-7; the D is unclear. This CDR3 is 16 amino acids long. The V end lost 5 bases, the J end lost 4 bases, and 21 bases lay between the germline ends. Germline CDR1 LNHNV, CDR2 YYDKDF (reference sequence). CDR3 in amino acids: CATSPAVNKWNYEQYF. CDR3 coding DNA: TGTGCCACCAGCCCCGCTGTGAACAAATGGAATTACGAGCAGTACTTC. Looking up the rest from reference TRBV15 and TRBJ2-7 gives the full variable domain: DAMVIQNPRYQVTQFGKPVTLSCSQTLNHNVMYWYQQKSSQAPKLLFHYYDKDFNNEADTPDNFQSRRPNTSFCFLDIRSPGLGDTAMYLCATSPAVNKWNYEQYFGPGTRLTVT.

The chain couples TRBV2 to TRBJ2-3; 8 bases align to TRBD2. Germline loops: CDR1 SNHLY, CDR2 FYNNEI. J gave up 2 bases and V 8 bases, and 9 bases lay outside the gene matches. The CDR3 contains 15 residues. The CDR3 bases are TGTGCCAGCTCCAATGGAGCGGGGGTCACAGATACGCAGTATTTT. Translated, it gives CASSNGAGVTDTQYF.

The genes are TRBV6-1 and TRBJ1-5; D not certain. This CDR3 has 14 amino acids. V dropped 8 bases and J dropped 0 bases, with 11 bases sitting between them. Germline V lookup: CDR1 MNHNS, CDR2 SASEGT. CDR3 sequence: CASLPVYSNQPQHF. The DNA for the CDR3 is TGTGCCAGCCTCCCGGTCTATAGCAATCAGCCCCAGCATTTT.

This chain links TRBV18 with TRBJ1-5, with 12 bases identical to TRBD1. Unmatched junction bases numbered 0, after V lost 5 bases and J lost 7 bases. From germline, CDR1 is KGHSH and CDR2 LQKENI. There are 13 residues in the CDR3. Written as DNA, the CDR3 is TGTGCCAGCTCAGGGACAGGGGGCCAGCCCCAGCATTTT. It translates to CASSGTGGQPQHF.

DNA for the CDR3: TGTGCCAGCAGTTTCGGGACAGGGTGGACCCAGTACTTC. This translates into CASSFGTGWTQYF. The chain has TRBV12-3 or TRBV12-4 and TRBJ2-5; 9 nucleotides align to TRBD1. Germline trimming cut 3 bases from V and 7 bases from J; bases unmatched to any gene: 3. This CDR3 has 13 residues.

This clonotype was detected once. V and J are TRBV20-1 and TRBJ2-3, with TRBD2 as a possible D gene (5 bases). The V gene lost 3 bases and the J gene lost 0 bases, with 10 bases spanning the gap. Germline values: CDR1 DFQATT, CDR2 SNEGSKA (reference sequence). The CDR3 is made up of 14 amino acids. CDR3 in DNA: TGCAGTGCTAGTTCCGGGATTAGCACAGATACGCAGTATTTT. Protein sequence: CSASSGISTDTQYF.